This T cell receptor (beta chain) originates from a study of T cells in women clearing cervical HPV infection. Study as a whole: Case blood was drawn when the lesion was first found; control blood after infection became undetectable. Case blood was drawn a median 149 days after lesion detection. Study conclusions and caveats: Cases carried less TRBV6-7 than controls: roughly 0.12% versus 0.17%.

Germline V gene sequence: CDR1 KGHSH, CDR2 LQKENI. V gave up 3 bases and J gave up 3 bases; unmatched junction bases: 4. The length of the CDR3 is 15 residues. This clone is identified as medium-sized from frequency. Its antigen remains unknown. The read falls 3 residues short of the CDR3 end, and the missing part is taken from the germline J gene. HPV was found by MY09/MY11 PCR and dot-blot genotyping. TCRdb keeps only in-frame clones here, not all; method: immunoSEQ multiplex PCR. Recorded here are 35,000 to 45,000 clones; the top ten clones represent around 5.8%. The source material was blood buffy coat. V usage is TRBV18 and J usage is TRBJ1-4; the match to TRBD1 covers 7 bases. The TCR was taken from a woman aged 18 to 69 with a cervical HPV16 infection that either progressed to CIN3+ or cleared (not recorded which). CDR3 region: CASSPSGQPNEKLFF. CDR3 bases read: TGTGCCAGCTCACCCTCGGGACAGCCTAATGAAAAA.